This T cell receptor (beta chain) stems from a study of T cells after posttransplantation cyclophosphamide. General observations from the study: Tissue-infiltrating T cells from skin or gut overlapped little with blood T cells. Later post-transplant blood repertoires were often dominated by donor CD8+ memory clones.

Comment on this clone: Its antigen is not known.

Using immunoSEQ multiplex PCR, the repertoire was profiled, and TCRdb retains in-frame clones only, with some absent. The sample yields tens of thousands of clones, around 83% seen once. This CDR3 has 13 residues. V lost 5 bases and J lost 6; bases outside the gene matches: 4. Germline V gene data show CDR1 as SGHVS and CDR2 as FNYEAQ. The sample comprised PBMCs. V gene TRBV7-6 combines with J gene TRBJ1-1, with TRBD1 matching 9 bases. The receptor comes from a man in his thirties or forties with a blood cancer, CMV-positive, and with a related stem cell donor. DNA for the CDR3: TGTGCCAGCAGCGATCGACAGGGGGCTGAAGCTTTCTTT. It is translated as CASSDRQGAEAFF. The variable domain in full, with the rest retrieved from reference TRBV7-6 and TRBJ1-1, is GAGVSQSPRYKVTKRGQDVALRCDPISGHVSLYWYRQALGQGPEFLTYFNYEAQQDKSGLPNDRFSAERPEGSISTLTIQRTEQRDSAMYRCASSDRQGAEAFFGQGTRLTVV.